Listed below are T cell receptor beta chains from one sample, sequenced in a study of blood T cell repertoires in COVID-19. Repertoires were generated with immunoSEQ multiplex PCR, while TCRdb's copy carries only in-frame clones and drops some. The table includes some 510,000 clones, over 75% detected once. Sequenced material: PBMCs or T cells enriched from blood (not recorded which). Receptors originate from a woman in her forties who had recovered from COVID-19. The CDR3 runs from the conserved cysteine through the conserved F or W. The D gene is left open where the match is weak. Only part of the rows carry a size: once, few, many, or a class if the clone is expanded.

V	size	D	J	DNA	CDR3
TRBV27	-	TRBD2	TRBJ2-7	TGTGCCAGCAGTTTCATAGCGGGAGGGTTCTACGAGCAGTACTTC	CASSFIAGGFYEQYF
TRBV10-2	-	-	TRBJ2-7	TGCGCCAGCAGAGCGACAGCCCCCTACGAGCAGTACTTC	CASRATAPYEQYF
TRBV27	-	-	TRBJ1-4	TGTGCCAGCAGCCTGCGTGGGACATATGAAAAACTGTTTTTT	CASSLRGTYEKLFF
TRBV29-1	-	TRBD2	TRBJ2-7	TGCAGCGTTGGGCAGGCTATAGCGGGAGGCACCTACGAGCAGTACTTC	CSVGQAIAGGTYEQYF
TRBV5-4	-	-	TRBJ1-4	TGTGCCAGCAGCTTAGCTGCAACTAATGAAAAACTGTTTTTT	CASSLAATNEKLFF
TRBV9	-	TRBD1	TRBJ1-4	TGTGCCAGCAGCGTAGCGGACAGGTCTCCAACTAATGAAAAACTGTTTTTT	CASSVADRSPTNEKLFF
TRBV5-1	-	TRBD1	TRBJ2-3	TGCGCCAGCAGCTCCGGGACAGGGCGAAAGAGGCAGTATTTT	CASSSGTGRKRQYF
TRBV20-1	-	-	TRBJ2-5	TGCAGTGCCGAGACTAAAGAGACCCAGTACTTC	CSAETKETQYF
TRBV7-9	once	-	TRBJ2-2	TGTGCCAGCAGCTTAGGCAGAATCAACACCGGGGAGCTGTTTTTT	CASSLGRINTGELFF
TRBV5-4	-	TRBD1	TRBJ2-1	TGTGCCAGCAGCGGGACGGGACAGGGTTTAGGTGAGCAGTTCTTC	CASSGTGQGLGEQFF
TRBV6-5	-	TRBD1	TRBJ1-2	TGTGCCAGCAGTTTTGCCGGGACAGGGGAACATGGCTACACCTTC	CASSFAGTGEHGYTF
TRBV2	-	-	TRBJ2-1	TGTGCCAGCAGTGAATCGCAGGCCCTTAACAATGAGCAGTTCTTC	CASSESQALNNEQFF
TRBV10-1	-	-	TRBJ2-1	TGCGCCAGCAGTGAGTCGACGGGGTCCTCTTACAATGAGCAGTTCTTC	CASSESTGSSYNEQFF
TRBV9	-	TRBD2	TRBJ2-3	TGTGCCAGCAGCGACGGGGGGTATAGCACAGATACGCAGTATTTT	CASSDGGYSTDTQYF
TRBV24-1	once	-	TRBJ1-2	TGTGCCACCAGTGATCCCCGAGGAGGTAACTATGGCTACACCTTC	CATSDPRGGNYGYTF
TRBV29-1	-	TRBD1	TRBJ2-7	TGCAGCGTCGGGACGGGGCACCGGGACAGCACCTACGAGCAGTACTTC	CSVGTGHRDSTYEQYF
TRBV10-1	-	TRBD1	TRBJ1-1	TGCGCCAGCAGTAAGACCGGGACAGGGGCAACTGAAGCTTTCTTT	CASSKTGTGATEAFF
TRBV7-6	-	-	TRBJ2-5	TGTGCCAGCAGCTTAGCCGGAATGGGACTGCCACAAGAGACCCAGTACTTC	CASSLAGMGLPQETQYF
TRBV14	-	TRBD1	TRBJ2-7	TGTGCCAGCAGCCTGGGACAGGGGGCCTACGAGCAGTACTTC	CASSLGQGAYEQYF
TRBV2	-	TRBD2	TRBJ2-7	TGTGCCAGCAGTGAATCGGGACTAGGCTCCTACGAGCAGTACTTC	CASSESGLGSYEQYF
TRBV10-3	-	-	TRBJ1-1	TGTGCCACCTATAACCTGTCTAGGGAAGCTTTCTTT	CATYNLSREAFF
TRBV7-9	-	TRBD2	TRBJ2-7	TGTGCCAGCAGCTCCCTAGCGGGATCTGTCGAGCAGTACTTC	CASSSLAGSVEQYF
TRBV24-1	-	TRBD1	TRBJ2-7	TGTGCCACCAGTGACACGAGACAGGGTAGCAACGAGCAGTACTTC	CATSDTRQGSNEQYF
TRBV13	-	TRBD1	TRBJ1-1	TGTGCCAGCAGGCCCGGGACAGAGAACACTGAAGCTTTCTTT	CASRPGTENTEAFF
TRBV4-1	-	-	TRBJ2-2	TGCGCCAGCAGTCGTGGCAAAGCGAGGATCGGGGAGCTGTTTTTT	CASSRGKARIGELFF
TRBV16	-	TRBD1	TRBJ1-2	TGTGCCAGCAGCCAGACCGGGACAGCCTATGGCTACACCTTC	CASSQTGTAYGYTF
TRBV4-3	-	-	TRBJ1-6	TGCGCCAGCAGCCAAGATTTGCCAGGTCGCAGCTCCTATAATTCACCCCTCCACTTT	CASSQDLPGRSSYNSPLHF
TRBV6-5	-	-	TRBJ2-5	TGTGCCAGCAGTTACGTGGCCAGTTCCCAAGAGACCCAGTACTTC	CASSYVASSQETQYF
TRBV7-2	-	TRBD2	TRBJ2-7	TGTGCCAGCAGCGTAGCCGGGACTAGCGGTTACGAGCAGTACTTC	CASSVAGTSGYEQYF
TRBV9	-	TRBD1	TRBJ1-1	TGTGCCAGCAGCGTAGGTCCAGGGGGGCAGGAAGCTTTCTTT	CASSVGPGGQEAFF
TRBV10-1	-	TRBD2	TRBJ2-1	TGCGCCAGCAGTGGGACTAGCGGGAATGAGCAGTTCTTC	CASSGTSGNEQFF
TRBV19	-	TRBD2	TRBJ2-3	TGTGCCAGTAGTACGCGGACTAGCGAACACATGGCAGATACGCAGTATTTT	CASSTRTSEHMADTQYF
TRBV7-2	-	TRBD1	TRBJ1-2	TGTGCCAGCAGCCTAACCGCCGGGACAGGGGGCCAATCTAACTATGGCTACACCTTC	CASSLTAGTGGQSNYGYTF
TRBV7-2	-	TRBD2	TRBJ2-1	TGTGCCAGCAGCTTATATAGCGGGAGAACCAATGAGCAGTTCTTC	CASSLYSGRTNEQFF
TRBV6-5	-	-	TRBJ2-4	TGTGCCAGCCGTTTGACCGAGGGAAACATTCAGTACTTC	CASRLTEGNIQYF
TRBV30	once	TRBD2	TRBJ2-7	TGTGCCCCACCTCCGGGACTAGCGGGAGGGCCGGTCGACGAGCAGTACTTC	CAPPPGLAGGPVDEQYF
TRBV29-1	-	TRBD1	TRBJ2-2	TGCAGCGCCCGAGGGGTGGACAGGGGGCTCGGCGGGGAGCTGTTTTTT	CSARGVDRGLGGELFF
TRBV5-4	-	TRBD2	TRBJ2-1	TGTGCCAGCAGCACTAGCGGGAAATCCTACAATGAGCAGTTCTTC	CASSTSGKSYNEQFF
TRBV10-3	-	-	TRBJ2-7	TGTGCCATCAGTGAGTCAAACAGGCCTACCTACGAGCAGTACTTC	CAISESNRPTYEQYF
TRBV6-5	-	TRBD2	TRBJ2-1	TGTGCCAGCAGTTACGGGACTAGCGGAGACAATGAGCAGTTCTTC	CASSYGTSGDNEQFF